This is a list of T cell receptor beta chains from one sample in a study of T cells in Graves' hyperthyroidism and ophthalmopathy. TCRdb passed the multiplex PCR reads through MiXCR, listing each CDR3 protein once. The sample lists roughly 570,000 distinct CDR3 sequences, about 43% occurring once. The specimen was peripheral blood or thyroid tissue (not recorded which). All receptors derive from an adult woman with Graves' disease, either hyperthyroidism or ophthalmopathy (not recorded which). Each CDR3 is given with its conserved first and last residue. The D gene is left open where the match is weak. Not all rows give a size; the values are once, few, many and, for expanded clones, a class.

abundance,j_gene,d_gene,v_gene,CDR3nt,CDR3aa
many,TRBJ2-5,NA,TRBV5-6,TGTGCCAGCAGCTTGGTCATAGACCCCGGGACCCAGTACTTC,CASSLVIDPGTQYF
many,TRBJ1-2,NA,TRBV5-1,TGCGCCAGCAGCTCGGGGGGGACTTTCTATGGCTACACCTTC,CASSSGGTFYGYTF
many,TRBJ2-7,NA,TRBV5-1,TGCGCCAGCAGCTTGGGCCGCGGGAACATCTACGAGCAGTACTTC,CASSLGRGNIYEQYF
many,TRBJ2-6,NA,TRBV12-3/TRBV12-4,TGTGCCAGCCTGAGGTCTGGGGCCAACGTCCTGACTTTC,CASLRSGANVLTF
NA,TRBJ1-2,NA,TRBV20-1,TGCAGTGCCAGCCGGGACCGAGCTAACTATGGCTACACCTTC,CSASRDRANYGYTF
NA,TRBJ1-4,NA,TRBV7-8,TGTGCCAGCAGCCCGGCACCCGGTGGAAAACTGTTTTTT,CASSPAPGGKLFF
many,TRBJ2-5,NA,TRBV20-1,TGCAGTGCTAGGCTTCCGGATGGAGAGACCCAGTACTTC,CSARLPDGETQYF
NA,TRBJ1-6,TRBD1,TRBV12-3/TRBV12-4,TGTGCCAGCAGTTGGCCGGGACAGCATAATTCACCCCTCCACTTT,CASSWPGQHNSPLHF
NA,TRBJ2-6,NA,TRBV7-9,TGTGCCAGCAGCTTAGGGTTGACCAACGTCCTGACTTTC,CASSLGLTNVLTF
NA,TRBJ1-2,NA,TRBV7-2,TGTGCCAGCAGGGCGGGGGACCCTGCTAACTATGGCTACACCTTC,CASRAGDPANYGYTF
NA,TRBJ1-1,TRBD1,TRBV12-3/TRBV12-4,TGTGCCAGCAGTTTTAAGGCGGGACAGGGAAACACTGAAGCTTTCTTT,CASSFKAGQGNTEAFF
many,TRBJ1-2,TRBD1,TRBV4-1,TGCGCCAGCAGCCAAGAGGGACAGGGGTATGGCTACACCTTC,CASSQEGQGYGYTF
NA,TRBJ2-5,TRBD1,TRBV10-3,TGTGCCATCAGACCTAAAGGACAGGGATGGGGGTACTTC,CAIRPKGQGWGYF
many,TRBJ1-2,NA,TRBV20-1,TGCAGTGCTAGCTCGACCGGCCGGGGAGTATTTAACTATGGCTACACCTTC,CSASSTGRGVFNYGYTF
many,TRBJ1-2,NA,TRBV7-8,TGTGCCAGCAGCTTAGCCTCAATGGGGGGGACCTATGGCTACACCTTC,CASSLASMGGTYGYTF
NA,TRBJ1-2,NA,TRBV5-1,TGCGCCAGCACAGATCAGGGGAAGTATCTGGGCTACACCTTC,CASTDQGKYLGYTF
once,TRBJ2-5,TRBD2,TRBV10-3,TGTGCCATCAGCCGAGGGGCGGGAGGGATAGAAGAGACCCAGTACTTC,CAISRGAGGIEETQYF
many,TRBJ1-5,NA,TRBV6-6,TGTGCCAGCGGGGGAGGTCACCCCCAGCATTTT,CASGGGHPQHF
many,TRBJ1-5,TRBD1,TRBV2,TGTGCCAGCAGGGGACAGGGGGCATATCAGCCCCAGCATTTT,CASRGQGAYQPQHF
few,TRBJ1-1,NA,TRBV15,TGTGCCGCCAGCAGTGTGTTCAGTGAAGCTTTCTTT,CAASSVFSEAFF
NA,TRBJ2-7,TRBD1,TRBV5-1,TGCGCCAGCAGCCCTCTAAAAGGACAGGGGCAGTACTTC,CASSPLKGQGQYF
many,TRBJ2-2,NA,TRBV7-9,TGTGCCAGCAGCCTCTGGGAATTGAACACCGGGGAGCTGTTTTTT,CASSLWELNTGELFF
NA,TRBJ1-5,NA,TRBV7-3,TGTGCCAGCAGCCTCAACCCGGGGTATCAGCCCCAGCATTTT,CASSLNPGYQPQHF
NA,TRBJ1-1,NA,TRBV3-1,TGTGCCAGCATTCCGGGGAGGGGCACTGAAGCTTTCTTT,CASIPGRGTEAFF
few,TRBJ2-3,NA,TRBV12-3/TRBV12-4,TGTGCCAGCAGTTATCTAGCAGATACGCAGTATTTT,CASSYLADTQYF
NA,TRBJ1-4,NA,TRBV2,TGTGCCAGCGGAACAGAACGGGAAAAACTGTTTTTT,CASGTEREKLFF
many,TRBJ1-5,NA,TRBV9,TGTGCCAGCAGCCTCGAAGGACAGCGAAATCAGCCCCAGCATTTT,CASSLEGQRNQPQHF
NA,TRBJ2-5,TRBD1,TRBV11-2,TGTGCCAGCAGCACGGACAGGGGGATCGGTGAGGAGACCCAGTACTTC,CASSTDRGIGEETQYF
NA,TRBJ2-7,NA,TRBV29-1,TGCAGCGTTGAAGACACTAGTAAGGAGTACTTC,CSVEDTSKEYF
NA,TRBJ2-5,NA,TRBV29-1,TGCAGCGTTGAAGATCCTGGCAGGGAACAAGAGACCCAGTACTTC,CSVEDPGREQETQYF
many,TRBJ1-6,NA,TRBV12-3/TRBV12-4,TGTGCCAGCAGGAGATCAGGCAATTCACCCCTCCACTTT,CASRRSGNSPLHF
NA,TRBJ1-5,NA,TRBV2,TGTGCCAGCCGCCAGCGGGAGGGGCAAGAGACCCAGCATTTT,CASRQREGQETQHF
NA,TRBJ2-2,NA,TRBV7-9,TGTGCCAGCAGCACAGGGATCGGGGAGCTGTTTTTT,CASSTGIGELFF
NA,TRBJ2-2,NA,TRBV29-1,TGCAGCGTTAACCCGCAGGAACAGGCCGGGGAGCTGTTTTTT,CSVNPQEQAGELFF
many,TRBJ1-1,NA,TRBV12-3/TRBV12-4,TGTGCCAGCAGTTACGACGCATTTTGGAACACTGAAGCTTTCTTT,CASSYDAFWNTEAFF
many,TRBJ2-7,TRBD2,TRBV4-1,TGCGCCAGCAGCCAACCTCTAGCGGGGCCCCAGCAGTACTTC,CASSQPLAGPQQYF
NA,TRBJ1-6,NA,TRBV7-9,TGTGCCAGCTGCCTCCCGACGCCAGGGACAAGCTCACCCCTCCACTTT,CASCLPTPGTSSPLHF
many,TRBJ2-7,NA,TRBV10-2,TGCGCCAGCAGTGATCACCGGGCCCTGTCCTACGAGCAGTACTTC,CASSDHRALSYEQYF
NA,TRBJ1-1,NA,TRBV25-1,TGTGCCAGCACCCGAACGGGGATGGAGATGAACACTGAAGCTTTCTTT,CASTRTGMEMNTEAFF
NA,TRBJ2-3,TRBD1,TRBV11-2,TGTGCCAGCAGCTTGACAGGGTCAGATACGCAGTATTTT,CASSLTGSDTQYF
many,TRBJ2-5,NA,TRBV11-3,TGTGCCAGCGCGGACGGAGGGCAAGAGACCCAGTACTTC,CASADGGQETQYF
many,TRBJ2-2,NA,TRBV9,TGTGCCAGCAGCGCACTACAGTTCGGGGAGCTGTTTTTT,CASSALQFGELFF
many,TRBJ2-7,TRBD2,TRBV5-1,TGCGCCAGCAGCCCCCGGCTAGCGGACCTACGTGTGCAGTACTTC,CASSPRLADLRVQYF
few,TRBJ1-1,NA,TRBV10-3,TGTGCCATCAGTGCCACACCAACAGACAGGCCGAGTACTGAAGCTTTCTTT,CAISATPTDRPSTEAFF
few,TRBJ2-7,TRBD2,TRBV7-9,TGTGCCAGCAGTGTAGGGACTAGCGGGGGAAATGAGCAGTACTTC,CASSVGTSGGNEQYF